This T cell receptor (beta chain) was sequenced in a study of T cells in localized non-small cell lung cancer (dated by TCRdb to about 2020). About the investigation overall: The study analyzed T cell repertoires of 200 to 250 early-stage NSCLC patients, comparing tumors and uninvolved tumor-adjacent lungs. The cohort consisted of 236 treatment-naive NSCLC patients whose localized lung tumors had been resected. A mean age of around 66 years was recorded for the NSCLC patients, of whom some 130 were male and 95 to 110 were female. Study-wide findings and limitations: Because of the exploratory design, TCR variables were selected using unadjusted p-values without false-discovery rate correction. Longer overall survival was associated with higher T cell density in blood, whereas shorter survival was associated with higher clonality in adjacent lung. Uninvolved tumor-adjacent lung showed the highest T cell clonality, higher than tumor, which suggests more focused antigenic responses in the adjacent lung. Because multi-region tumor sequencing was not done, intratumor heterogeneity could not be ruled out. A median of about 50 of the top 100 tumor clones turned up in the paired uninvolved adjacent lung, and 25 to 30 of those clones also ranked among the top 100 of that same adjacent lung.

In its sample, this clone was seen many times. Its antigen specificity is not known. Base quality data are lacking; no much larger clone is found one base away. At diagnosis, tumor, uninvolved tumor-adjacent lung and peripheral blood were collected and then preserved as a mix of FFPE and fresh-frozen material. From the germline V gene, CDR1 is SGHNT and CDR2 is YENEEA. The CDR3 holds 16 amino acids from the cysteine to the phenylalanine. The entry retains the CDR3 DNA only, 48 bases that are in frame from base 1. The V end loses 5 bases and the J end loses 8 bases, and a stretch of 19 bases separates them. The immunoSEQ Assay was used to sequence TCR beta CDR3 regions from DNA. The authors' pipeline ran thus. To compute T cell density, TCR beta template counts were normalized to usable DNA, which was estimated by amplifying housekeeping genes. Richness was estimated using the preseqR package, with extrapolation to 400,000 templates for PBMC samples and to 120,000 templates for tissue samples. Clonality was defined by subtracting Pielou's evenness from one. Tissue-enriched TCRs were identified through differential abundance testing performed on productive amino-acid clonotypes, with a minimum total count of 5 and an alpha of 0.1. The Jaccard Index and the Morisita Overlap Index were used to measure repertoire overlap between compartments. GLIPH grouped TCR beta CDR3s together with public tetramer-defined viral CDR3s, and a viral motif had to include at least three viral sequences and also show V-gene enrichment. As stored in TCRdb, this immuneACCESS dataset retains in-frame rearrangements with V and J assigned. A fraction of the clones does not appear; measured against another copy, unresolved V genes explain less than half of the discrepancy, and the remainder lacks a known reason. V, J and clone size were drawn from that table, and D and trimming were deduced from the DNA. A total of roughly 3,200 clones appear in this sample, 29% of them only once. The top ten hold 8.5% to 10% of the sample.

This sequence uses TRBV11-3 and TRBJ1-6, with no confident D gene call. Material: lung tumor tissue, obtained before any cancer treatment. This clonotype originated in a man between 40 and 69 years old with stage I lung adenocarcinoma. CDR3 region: CASSPYRLYRDSPLHF. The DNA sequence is TGTGCCAGCAGCCCCTACAGACTCTACAGAGATTCACCCCTCCACTTT.